This T cell receptor (beta chain) was sequenced for a study of identical twins. Overall study findings and caveats: Zero-insertion results could be subject to partial confounding by invariant MAIT and iNKT cells.

This CDR3 region has 15 residues. Germline CDR1 reads SNHLY; CDR2 reads FYNNEI. The junction had 16 bases not matched to a gene; V was cut back by 10 bases and J by 8 bases. TCRdb used MiXCR to reprocess the 5' RACE reads, holding one entry per CDR3 protein. The data hold 300,000 to 400,000 distinct CDR3 sequences, with around 12% observed a single time. Comment on this clonotype: The antigen remains unidentified.

These same records also appear under a second study, on yellow fever vaccine responses in identical twins.

Sequenced sample: CD8+ T cells sorted from blood. V is TRBV2 and J is TRBJ2-1; TRBD2 matches at 8 bases. The sequence was collected from a young woman in good health. The CDR3 sequence: CATRVAGGSPHEQFF. The CDR3 DNA reads TGTGCCACCCGAGTTGCGGGAGGAAGTCCCCATGAGCAGTTCTTC.